This T cell receptor (beta chain) was profiled in a study of blood T cell repertoires in COVID-19. Background on the study: Researchers got acute and convalescent COVID-19 samples from the United States, Italy and Spain. T cells, B-cell-depleted T cells, or PBMCs supplied cDNA or gDNA.

CDR3 length equals 14 residues. Trimming took off 4 bases at V and 6 bases at J, with 17 bases between the two ends. The germline V gene has CDR1 SGHRS and CDR2 YFSETQ. Under the authors' procedure: Estimation of nucleated cell counts was performed using reference gene primer amplification. Clones were sequenced by immunoSEQ multiplex PCR, and TCRdb holds only the in-frame ones, with some missing. The D gene and trimming were derived from the DNA, and the V and J assignments and clone size from that table. The sample lists 200,000 to 300,000 clones, around 83% occurring once. The source of this sequence is a woman in her sixties with active or convalescent COVID-19. Sample: peripheral blood. This chain joins TRBV5-1 and TRBJ2-7, with D possibly being TRBD1 (6 bases). The CDR3 loop is CASSPGDGPLEQYF. CDR3 coding DNA: TGCGCCAGCAGCCCAGGGGACGGCCCCCTCGAGCAGTACTTC.